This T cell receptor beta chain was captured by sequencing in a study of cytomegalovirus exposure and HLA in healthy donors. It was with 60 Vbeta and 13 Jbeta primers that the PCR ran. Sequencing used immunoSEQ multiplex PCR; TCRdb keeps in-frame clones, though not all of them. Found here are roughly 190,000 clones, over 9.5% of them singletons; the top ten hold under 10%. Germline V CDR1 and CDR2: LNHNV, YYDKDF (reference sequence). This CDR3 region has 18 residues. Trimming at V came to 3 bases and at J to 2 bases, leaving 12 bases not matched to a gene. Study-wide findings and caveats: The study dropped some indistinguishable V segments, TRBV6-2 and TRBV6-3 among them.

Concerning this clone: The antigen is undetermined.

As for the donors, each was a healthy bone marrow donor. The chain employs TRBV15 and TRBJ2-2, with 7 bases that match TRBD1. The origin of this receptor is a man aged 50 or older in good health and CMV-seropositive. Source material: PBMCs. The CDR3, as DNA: TGTGCCACCAGCAGCCCAAGGGGGCTAGGTGCTAACACCGGGGAGCTGTTTTTT. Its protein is CATSSPRGLGANTGELFF.